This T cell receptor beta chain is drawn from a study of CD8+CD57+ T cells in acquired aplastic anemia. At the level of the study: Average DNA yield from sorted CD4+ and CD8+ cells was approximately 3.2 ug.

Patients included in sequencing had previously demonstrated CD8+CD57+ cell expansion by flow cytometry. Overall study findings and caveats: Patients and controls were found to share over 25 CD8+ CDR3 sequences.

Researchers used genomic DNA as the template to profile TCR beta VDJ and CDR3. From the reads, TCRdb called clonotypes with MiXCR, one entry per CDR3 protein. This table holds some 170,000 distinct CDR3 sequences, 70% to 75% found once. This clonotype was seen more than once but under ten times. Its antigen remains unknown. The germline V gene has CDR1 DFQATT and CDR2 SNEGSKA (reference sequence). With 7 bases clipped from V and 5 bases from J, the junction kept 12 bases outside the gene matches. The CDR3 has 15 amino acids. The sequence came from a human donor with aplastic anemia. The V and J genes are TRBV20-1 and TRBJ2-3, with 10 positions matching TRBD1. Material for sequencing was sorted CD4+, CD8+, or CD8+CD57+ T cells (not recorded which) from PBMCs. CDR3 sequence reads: CSVQAGTGVIDTQYF. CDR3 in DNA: TGCAGTGTTCAGGCAGGGACAGGGGTTATAGATACGCAGTATTTT.